This T cell receptor (beta chain) was captured in a study of T cells after somatic rescue of genetic block. The CDR3 has 12 amino acids. The germline V and J ends were trimmed by 3 bases and 8 bases, with 10 bases remaining between them. Germline CDR1 KGHSH, CDR2 LQKENI. Method: immunoSEQ multiplex PCR; TCRdb's copy keeps in-frame clones and lacks some. This table has more than 65,000 clones, roughly 88% appearing once. The chain couples TRBV18 to TRBJ1-1; no clear D gene. This clonotype originated in a man younger than 40. The sample consisted of peripheral blood mononuclear cells (PBMCs). The CDR3 here is CASSPQHGEAFF. The CDR3 nucleotides are TGTGCCAGCTCACCCCAACACGGAGAAGCTTTCTTT.